This T cell receptor beta chain was identified during a study of Ad26.COV2.S vaccination and SARS-CoV-2 variants. Stated treatment: roughly 20 received Ad26.COV2.S at low or high dose, single or two shots; five or six received placebo; per-sample allocation not given. Collection of samples fell on day 63 after the first vaccine or placebo injection. The table lists this clone with a count of one. This table comes from immunoSEQ multiplex PCR, and its TCRdb copy is limited to in-frame clones, with some not included. This sample yields 350,000 to 400,000 clones, of which about 88% are seen a single time; 3.5% belongs to the top ten. This CDR3 is built from 15 residues. Germline CDR1 is SGHAT and CDR2 is FQNNGV. The germline V and J ends were trimmed by 5 bases and 3 bases, with 14 bases remaining between them.

This clonotype was obtained from a person between 18 and 60 years old who received the Ad26.COV2.S COVID-19 vaccine or a placebo. The rearrangement joins TRBV11-2 to TRBJ1-3; no reliable D call. The sequences come from peripheral blood, collected in a trial of Ad26.COV2.S vaccine versus placebo. The CDR3 spells CASSGRPNLGNTIYF. DNA for the CDR3: TGTGCCAGCAGCGGGCGTCCGAATCTTGGAAACACCATATATTTT.